The entry below describes one TCR beta chain. The data belong to a study of T cell responses to AZD1222 COVID-19 vaccine. Generated by immunoSEQ multiplex PCR, the TCRdb table keeps only in-frame clones and is missing some. The sample holds roughly 100,000 clones, about 81% seen once. Trimming stripped 4 bases from V and 5 bases from J, with 9 bases between. This CDR3 comprises 13 residues. Germline lookup yields CDR1 SGHDT and CDR2 YYEEEE. This TCR was recovered from an adult in good health. This specimen consisted of peripheral blood, obtained on day 0 of AZD1222 vaccination. The chain combines TRBV5-6 with TRBJ1-4; D might be TRBD1 (5 bases). The CDR3 nucleotides read TGTGCCAGCAGCCAGACAGTGAATGAAAAACTGTTTTTT. As protein: CASSQTVNEKLFF.